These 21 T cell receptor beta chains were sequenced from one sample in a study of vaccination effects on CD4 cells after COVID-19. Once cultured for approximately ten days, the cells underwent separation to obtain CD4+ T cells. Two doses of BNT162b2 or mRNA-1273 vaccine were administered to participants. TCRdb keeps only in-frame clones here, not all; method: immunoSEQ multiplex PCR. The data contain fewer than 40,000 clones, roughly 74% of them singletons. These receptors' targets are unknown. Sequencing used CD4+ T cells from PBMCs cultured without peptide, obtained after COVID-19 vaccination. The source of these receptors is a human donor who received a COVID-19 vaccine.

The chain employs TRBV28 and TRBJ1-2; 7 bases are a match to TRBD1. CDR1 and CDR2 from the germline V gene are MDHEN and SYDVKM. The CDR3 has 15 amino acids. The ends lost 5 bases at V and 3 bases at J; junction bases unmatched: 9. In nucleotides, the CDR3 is TGTGCCAGCAGTCCGGTAGACAGGGCATACTATGGCTACACCTTC. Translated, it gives CASSPVDRAYYGYTF.

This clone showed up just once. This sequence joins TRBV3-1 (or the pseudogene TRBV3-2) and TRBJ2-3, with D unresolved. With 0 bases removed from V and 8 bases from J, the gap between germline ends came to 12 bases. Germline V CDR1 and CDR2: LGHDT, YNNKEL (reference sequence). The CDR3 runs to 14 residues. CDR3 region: CASSQDSLVGTQYF. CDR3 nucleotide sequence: TGTGCCAGCAGCCAAGACTCCCTGGTGGGTACGCAGTATTTT.

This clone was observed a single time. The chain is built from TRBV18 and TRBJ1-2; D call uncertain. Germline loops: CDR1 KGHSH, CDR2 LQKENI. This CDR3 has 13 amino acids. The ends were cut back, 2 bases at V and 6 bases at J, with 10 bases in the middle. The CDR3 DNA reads TGTGCCAGCTCACCAATGGCGGAGGATGGCTACACCTTC. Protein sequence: CASSPMAEDGYTF.

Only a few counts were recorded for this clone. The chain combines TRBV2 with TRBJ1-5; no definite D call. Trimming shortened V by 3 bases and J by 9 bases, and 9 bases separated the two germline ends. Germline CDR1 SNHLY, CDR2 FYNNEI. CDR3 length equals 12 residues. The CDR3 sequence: CASSEELSPQHF. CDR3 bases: TGTGCCAGCAGTGAGGAGCTTTCGCCCCAGCATTTT.

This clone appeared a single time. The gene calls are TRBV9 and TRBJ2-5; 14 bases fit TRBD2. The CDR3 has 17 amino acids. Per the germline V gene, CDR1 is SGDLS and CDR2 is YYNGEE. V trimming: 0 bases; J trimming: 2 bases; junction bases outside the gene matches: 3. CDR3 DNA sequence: TGTGCCAGCAGCGTAGGGACTAGCGGGGGGACTCAAGAGACCCAGTACTTC. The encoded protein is CASSVGTSGGTQETQYF.

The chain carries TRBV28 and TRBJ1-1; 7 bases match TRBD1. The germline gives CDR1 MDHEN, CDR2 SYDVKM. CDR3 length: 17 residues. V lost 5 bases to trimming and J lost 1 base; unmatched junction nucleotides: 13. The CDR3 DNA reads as TGTGCCAGCAGTGCACCCCGTCGGACAGGACCGAACACTGAAGCTTTCTTT. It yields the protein CASSAPRRTGPNTEAFF.

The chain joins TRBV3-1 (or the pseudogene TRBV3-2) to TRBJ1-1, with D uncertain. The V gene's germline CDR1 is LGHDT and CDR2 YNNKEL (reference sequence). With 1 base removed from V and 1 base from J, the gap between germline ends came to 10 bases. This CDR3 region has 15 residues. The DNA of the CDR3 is TGTGCCAGCAGCCAAGTGTACGGCGGGAACACTGAAGCTTTCTTT. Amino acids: CASSQVYGGNTEAFF.

This CDR3 reads CASSPRESHNEQFF. The CDR3 nucleotides are TGTGCCAGCAGCCCCAGGGAGTCCCACAATGAGCAGTTCTTC. The rearrangement joins TRBV3-1 (or the pseudogene TRBV3-2) to TRBJ2-1; D is possibly TRBD1 or TRBD2 (5 bases each). Germline-derived CDR1 and CDR2 are LGHDT and YNNKEL (reference sequence). The CDR3 covers 14 residues. Trimming removed 4 bases at V and 5 bases at J, with 12 bases between.

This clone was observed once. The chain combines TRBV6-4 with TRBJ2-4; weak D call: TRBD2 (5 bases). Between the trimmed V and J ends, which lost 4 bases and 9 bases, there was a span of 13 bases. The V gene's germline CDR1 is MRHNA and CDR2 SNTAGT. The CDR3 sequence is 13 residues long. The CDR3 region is CASSVEGSSIQYF. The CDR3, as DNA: TGTGCCAGCAGTGTAGAGGGAAGCAGCATTCAGTACTTC.

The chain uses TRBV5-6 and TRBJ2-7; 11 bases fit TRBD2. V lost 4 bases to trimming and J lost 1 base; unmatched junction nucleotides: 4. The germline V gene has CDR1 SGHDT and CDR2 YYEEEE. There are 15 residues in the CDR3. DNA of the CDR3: TGTGCCAGCAGCGGAAGACTAGCGGGATCCTACGAGCAGTACTTC. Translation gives CASSGRLAGSYEQYF.

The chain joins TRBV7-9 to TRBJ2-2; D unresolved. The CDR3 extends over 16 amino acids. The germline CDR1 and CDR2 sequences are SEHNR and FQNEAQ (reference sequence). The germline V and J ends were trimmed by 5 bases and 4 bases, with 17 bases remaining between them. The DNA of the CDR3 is TGTGCCAGCAGCCGTCTACAAAGTGAGGTCACCGGGGAGCTGTTTTTT. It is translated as CASSRLQSEVTGELFF.

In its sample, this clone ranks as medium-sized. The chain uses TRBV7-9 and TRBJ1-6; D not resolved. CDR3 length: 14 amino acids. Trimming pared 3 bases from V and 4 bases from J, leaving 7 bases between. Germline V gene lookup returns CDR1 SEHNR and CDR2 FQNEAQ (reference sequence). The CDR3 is CASSLGNYNSPLHF. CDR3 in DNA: TGTGCCAGCAGCTTGGGGAATTATAATTCACCCCTCCACTTT. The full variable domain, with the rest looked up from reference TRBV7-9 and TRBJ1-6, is DTGVSQNPRHKITKRGQNVTFRCDPISEHNRLYWYRQTLGQGPEFLTYFQNEAQLEKSRLLSDRFSAERPKGSFSTLEIQRTEQGDSAMYLCASSLGNYNSPLHFGNGTRLTVT.

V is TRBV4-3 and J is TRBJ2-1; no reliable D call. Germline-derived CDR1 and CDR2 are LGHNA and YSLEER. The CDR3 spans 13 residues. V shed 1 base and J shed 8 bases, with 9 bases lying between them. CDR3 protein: CASSQGYWDEQFF. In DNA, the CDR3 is TGCGCCAGCAGCCAAGGATATTGGGATGAGCAGTTCTTC.

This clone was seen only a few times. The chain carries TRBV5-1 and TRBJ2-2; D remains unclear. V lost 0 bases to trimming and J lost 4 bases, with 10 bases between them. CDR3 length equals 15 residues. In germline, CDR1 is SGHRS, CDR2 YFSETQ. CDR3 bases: TGCGCCAGCAGCTTGGAAGTAACGGGCACCGGGGAGCTGTTTTTT. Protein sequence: CASSLEVTGTGELFF.

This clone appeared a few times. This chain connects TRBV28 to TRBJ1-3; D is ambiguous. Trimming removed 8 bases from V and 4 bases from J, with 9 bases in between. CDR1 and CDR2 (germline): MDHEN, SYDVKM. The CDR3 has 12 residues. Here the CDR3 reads CASLDGGNTIYF. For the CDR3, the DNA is TGTGCCAGCCTGGACGGAGGAAACACCATATATTTT.

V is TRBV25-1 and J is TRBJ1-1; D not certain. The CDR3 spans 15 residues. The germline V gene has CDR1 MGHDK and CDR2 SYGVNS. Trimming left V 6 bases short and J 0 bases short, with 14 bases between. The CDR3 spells CASRPTGILNTEAFF. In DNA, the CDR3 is TGTGCCAGCAGGCCAACCGGGATCCTGAACACTGAAGCTTTCTTT.

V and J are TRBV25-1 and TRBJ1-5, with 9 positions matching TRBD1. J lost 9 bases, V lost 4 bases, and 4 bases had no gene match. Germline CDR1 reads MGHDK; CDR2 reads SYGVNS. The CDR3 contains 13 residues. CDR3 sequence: CASSVTGGLPQHF. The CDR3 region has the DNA TGTGCCAGCAGTGTGACAGGGGGATTGCCCCAGCATTTT.

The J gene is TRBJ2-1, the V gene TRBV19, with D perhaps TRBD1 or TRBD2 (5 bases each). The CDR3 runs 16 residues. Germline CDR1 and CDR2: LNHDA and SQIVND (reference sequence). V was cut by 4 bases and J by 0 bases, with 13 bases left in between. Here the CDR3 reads CASSKRGTSSYNEQFF. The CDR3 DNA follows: TGTGCCAGTAGTAAAAGAGGGACGAGCTCCTACAATGAGCAGTTCTTC.

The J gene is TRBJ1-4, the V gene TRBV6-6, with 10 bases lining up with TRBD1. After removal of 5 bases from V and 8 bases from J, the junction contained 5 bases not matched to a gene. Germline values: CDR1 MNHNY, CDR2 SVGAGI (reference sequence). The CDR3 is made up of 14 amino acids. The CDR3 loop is CASSAGTGDEKLFF. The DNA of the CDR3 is TGTGCCAGCAGTGCCGGGACAGGGGACGAAAAACTGTTTTTT.

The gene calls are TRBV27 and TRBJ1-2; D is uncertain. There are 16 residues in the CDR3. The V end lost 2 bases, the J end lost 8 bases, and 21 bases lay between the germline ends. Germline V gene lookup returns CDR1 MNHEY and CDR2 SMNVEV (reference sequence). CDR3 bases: TGTGCCAGCAGTTTAAGTCGACCGACGAATATGGCGGGCTACACCTTC. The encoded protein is CASSLSRPTNMAGYTF.

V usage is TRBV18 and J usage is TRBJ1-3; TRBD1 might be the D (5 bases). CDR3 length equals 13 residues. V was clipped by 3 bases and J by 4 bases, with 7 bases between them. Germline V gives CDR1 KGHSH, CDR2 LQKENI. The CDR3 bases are TGTGCCAGCTCACCGAGACAGGGAAACACCATATATTTT. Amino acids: CASSPRQGNTIYF.